This T cell receptor beta chain was captured in a study of vaccination and CD4 T cells after COVID-19. Whole-study context: Everyone enrolled got two doses of BNT162b2 or mRNA-1273 vaccine.

Notes on this clonotype: The antigen is not known.

Treatment defined: approximately nine-day PBMC culture with coronavirus spike peptide pools or control peptides (ViraFEST assay). When 10 days of culture had elapsed, CD4+ T cells were isolated by negative selection. The Oncomine TCR Beta short-read assay generated sequence data from the DNA of cultured CD4+ T cells. Using its own MiXCR run on the PCR reads, TCRdb lists one record per CDR3 protein. Of about 15,000 distinct CDR3 sequences in the sample, under 60% were seen once. The CDR3 sequence is 12 residues long. Germline V gene data show CDR1 as LNHNV and CDR2 as YYDKDF (reference sequence). V was cut by 5 bases and J by 5 bases, with 9 bases left in between.

V usage is TRBV15 and J usage is TRBJ2-5; the D is unclear. The sequence came from a human donor with COVID-19. The sample here was cultured CD4+ T cells from blood, taken after SARS-CoV-2 vaccination. The CDR3 loop is CATSPPLETQYF. DNA of the CDR3: TGTGCCACCAGCCCACCGCTGGAGACCCAGTACTTC.